These T cell receptor beta chains were read from a single sample in a study of blood T cell repertoires in COVID-19. Method: immunoSEQ multiplex PCR; TCRdb's copy keeps in-frame clones and lacks some. The table lists around 100,000 clones, around 89% of them singletons, with approximately 3.4% in the top ten. Source material: peripheral blood. The receptors shown here come from a woman in her sixties with acute or convalescent COVID-19. Both conserved end residues are part of each CDR3. D genes are given only for firm matches. Not every row has a clone size; where given, it reads once, few, many or a size class.

cdr3_aa: CASSSQTFSRGGYGYTF
cdr3_nt: TGCGCCAGCAGCTCCCAAACATTCAGTCGGGGGGGATATGGCTACACCTTC
j_call: TRBJ1-2
v_call: TRBV5-1
d_call: NA
clone_size: NA

cdr3_aa: CASSFGSGQETQYF
cdr3_nt: TGCGCCAGCAGCTTCGGGAGCGGCCAAGAGACCCAGTACTTC
j_call: TRBJ2-5
v_call: TRBV5-1
d_call: NA
clone_size: few

cdr3_aa: CASSQEFLGTLANYGYTF
cdr3_nt: TGCGCCAGCAGCCAAGAATTTCTCGGGACACTAGCTAACTATGGCTACACCTTC
j_call: TRBJ1-2
v_call: TRBV4-1
d_call: NA
clone_size: NA

cdr3_aa: CASSHRQGSYNEQFF
cdr3_nt: TGTGCCAGCAGCCACCGACAGGGTTCCTACAATGAGCAGTTCTTC
j_call: TRBJ2-1
v_call: TRBV4-2
d_call: TRBD1
clone_size: once

cdr3_aa: CSVYHRGTATNEKLFF
cdr3_nt: TGCAGCGTTTACCACAGGGGGACCGCAACTAATGAAAAACTGTTTTTT
j_call: TRBJ1-4
v_call: TRBV29-1
d_call: TRBD1
clone_size: NA

cdr3_aa: CASSPSTSTDTQYF
cdr3_nt: TGTGCCAGCAGCCCGTCTACTAGCACAGATACGCAGTATTTT
j_call: TRBJ2-3
v_call: TRBV7-9
d_call: NA
clone_size: NA

cdr3_aa: CASSLRLAGDLYNEQFF
cdr3_nt: TGTGCCAGCAGCCTAAGACTAGCGGGAGACCTCTACAATGAGCAGTTCTTC
j_call: TRBJ2-1
v_call: TRBV7-8
d_call: TRBD2
clone_size: NA

cdr3_aa: CASSLPGLAGDGKYEQYF
cdr3_nt: TGTGCCAGCAGTCTCCCCGGGCTAGCGGGAGACGGGAAGTACGAGCAGTACTTC
j_call: TRBJ2-7
v_call: TRBV28
d_call: TRBD2
clone_size: NA

cdr3_aa: CASKVPGEETQYF
cdr3_nt: TGTGCCAGTAAGGTCCCGGGAGAGGAGACCCAGTACTTC
j_call: TRBJ2-5
v_call: TRBV19
d_call: NA
clone_size: NA

cdr3_aa: CSVRDRGNYGYTF
cdr3_nt: TGCAGCGTCCGGGACAGGGGAAACTATGGCTACACCTTC
j_call: TRBJ1-2
v_call: TRBV29-1
d_call: TRBD1
clone_size: NA

cdr3_aa: CASSGSTPSLEQFF
cdr3_nt: TGTGCCAGCAGTGGTAGTACCCCGAGCCTTGAGCAGTTCTTC
j_call: TRBJ2-1
v_call: TRBV2
d_call: NA
clone_size: NA

cdr3_aa: CASSLSMNSLYNEQFF
cdr3_nt: TGTGCCAGCAGCTTAAGTATGAACAGCCTCTACAATGAGCAGTTCTTC
j_call: TRBJ2-1
v_call: TRBV7-8
d_call: NA
clone_size: NA

cdr3_aa: CASSLGHTGRTEAFF
cdr3_nt: TGTGCCAGCAGCTTGGGCCACACAGGGAGAACTGAAGCTTTCTTT
j_call: TRBJ1-1
v_call: TRBV5-6
d_call: NA
clone_size: NA

cdr3_aa: CASSLGQGRNSPLHF
cdr3_nt: TGTGCCAGCAGCTTAGGACAGGGGAGGAATTCACCCCTCCACTTT
j_call: TRBJ1-6
v_call: TRBV7-3
d_call: TRBD1
clone_size: NA

cdr3_aa: CASSEPRSGRGTGELFF
cdr3_nt: TGCGCCAGCAGTGAGCCTCGGAGCGGTCGGGGCACCGGGGAGCTGTTTTTT
j_call: TRBJ2-2
v_call: TRBV10-2
d_call: NA
clone_size: NA

cdr3_aa: CASSRIGLAYEQYF
cdr3_nt: TGTGCCAGCAGCCGGATCGGCCTAGCCTACGAGCAGTACTTC
j_call: TRBJ2-7
v_call: TRBV5-8
d_call: NA
clone_size: NA

cdr3_aa: CASSFQGAGSPLHF
cdr3_nt: TGTGCCAGCAGCTTCCAGGGGGCTGGTTCACCCCTCCACTTT
j_call: TRBJ1-6
v_call: TRBV11-3
d_call: TRBD1
clone_size: NA

cdr3_aa: CATSAPSGSSYNEQFF
cdr3_nt: TGTGCCACCAGTGCCCCTAGCGGGAGCTCCTACAATGAGCAGTTCTTC
j_call: TRBJ2-1
v_call: TRBV24-1
d_call: TRBD2
clone_size: NA

cdr3_aa: CASSSGTSRTSTDTQYF
cdr3_nt: TGCGCCAGCAGCTCCGGGACTAGCAGAACTAGCACAGATACGCAGTATTTT
j_call: TRBJ2-3
v_call: TRBV5-1
d_call: TRBD2
clone_size: NA

cdr3_aa: CASRNRGNYSYTF
cdr3_nt: TGTGCCAGCAGGAACAGGGGGAACTATAGCTACACCTTC
j_call: TRBJ1-2
v_call: TRBV5-4
d_call: TRBD1
clone_size: NA

cdr3_aa: CAISEVNTEAFF
cdr3_nt: TGTGCCATCTCCGAGGTGAACACTGAAGCTTTCTTT
j_call: TRBJ1-1
v_call: TRBV10-3
d_call: NA
clone_size: NA

cdr3_aa: CASSITGRTPYGYTF
cdr3_nt: TGTGCCAGTAGTATAACGGGCAGGACTCCTTATGGCTACACCTTC
j_call: TRBJ1-2
v_call: TRBV19
d_call: NA
clone_size: NA

cdr3_aa: CASSPPWTGSYEQYF
cdr3_nt: TGTGCCAGCAGCCCCCCATGGACAGGGTCCTACGAGCAGTACTTC
j_call: TRBJ2-7
v_call: TRBV28
d_call: TRBD1
clone_size: NA

cdr3_aa: CASGLGGNTEAFF
cdr3_nt: TGTGCCAGCGGTCTGGGGGGAAACACTGAAGCTTTCTTT
j_call: TRBJ1-1
v_call: TRBV2
d_call: NA
clone_size: NA

cdr3_aa: CASGTRGNSPLHF
cdr3_nt: TGTGCCAGCGGAACCCGAGGAAATTCACCCCTCCACTTT
j_call: TRBJ1-6
v_call: TRBV6-5
d_call: NA
clone_size: NA

cdr3_aa: CASSLFGTSQFF
cdr3_nt: TGTGCCAGCAGTTTATTTGGGACTAGCCAGTTCTTC
j_call: TRBJ2-1
v_call: TRBV28
d_call: TRBD2
clone_size: NA

cdr3_aa: CASSVGSGSGNEQFF
cdr3_nt: TGCGCCAGCAGTGTGGGGAGCGGTTCGGGGAATGAGCAGTTCTTC
j_call: TRBJ2-1
v_call: TRBV10-1
d_call: NA
clone_size: NA

cdr3_aa: CASSELGGRNTEAFF
cdr3_nt: TGTGCCAGCAGCGAGCTCGGAGGACGCAACACTGAAGCTTTCTTT
j_call: TRBJ1-1
v_call: TRBV14
d_call: NA
clone_size: NA

cdr3_aa: CASSLYLAGAQGGEQFF
cdr3_nt: TGTGCCAGCAGCTTATACCTAGCGGGAGCCCAGGGGGGTGAGCAGTTCTTC
j_call: TRBJ2-1
v_call: TRBV7-6
d_call: TRBD2
clone_size: NA

cdr3_aa: CASASGQNYGNTIYF
cdr3_nt: TGTGCCAGTGCTTCGGGACAGAACTATGGAAACACCATATATTTT
j_call: TRBJ1-3
v_call: TRBV19
d_call: TRBD1
clone_size: NA

cdr3_aa: CATSGFQGGSADTQYF
cdr3_nt: TGTGCCACCAGTGGATTTCAGGGGGGAAGCGCAGATACGCAGTATTTT
j_call: TRBJ2-3
v_call: TRBV24-1
d_call: NA
clone_size: once

cdr3_aa: CASSPSPKDRASTDTQYF
cdr3_nt: TGTGCCAGCTCACCATCCCCAAAGGACAGGGCGAGCACAGATACGCAGTATTTT
j_call: TRBJ2-3
v_call: TRBV18
d_call: TRBD1
clone_size: NA

cdr3_aa: CASSSGTGMSYEQFF
cdr3_nt: TGTGCCAGCAGTTCTGGGACAGGGATGAGTTATGAGCAGTTCTTC
j_call: TRBJ2-1
v_call: TRBV27
d_call: TRBD1
clone_size: NA

cdr3_aa: CASSDGTVFTTDTQYF
cdr3_nt: TGTGCCAGCAGTGACGGAACAGTGTTTACCACAGATACGCAGTATTTT
j_call: TRBJ2-3
v_call: TRBV6-1
d_call: NA
clone_size: NA

cdr3_aa: CASSVVGRSSGNTIYF
cdr3_nt: TGTGCCAGCAGCGTAGTAGGTAGGAGCTCTGGAAACACCATATATTTT
j_call: TRBJ1-3
v_call: TRBV9
d_call: NA
clone_size: NA

cdr3_aa: CASSSPRQGDTEAFF
cdr3_nt: TGTGCCAGCAGCTCCCCGAGACAGGGGGACACTGAAGCTTTCTTT
j_call: TRBJ1-1
v_call: TRBV5-8
d_call: TRBD1
clone_size: NA

cdr3_aa: CASSGTGGTGELFF
cdr3_nt: TGTGCCAGCAGTGGGACAGGCGGAACCGGGGAGCTGTTTTTT
j_call: TRBJ2-2
v_call: TRBV2
d_call: TRBD1
clone_size: NA

cdr3_aa: CSVAIGQNTEAFF
cdr3_nt: TGCAGCGTTGCGATCGGACAGAACACTGAAGCTTTCTTT
j_call: TRBJ1-1
v_call: TRBV29-1
d_call: NA
clone_size: NA

cdr3_aa: CASISLDRNTEAFF
cdr3_nt: TGTGCCAGCATTTCCTTGGACAGAAACACTGAAGCTTTCTTT
j_call: TRBJ1-1
v_call: TRBV6-5
d_call: NA
clone_size: few

cdr3_aa: CASSPGTATGNTIYF
cdr3_nt: TGTGCCAGCAGCCCCGGGACAGCTACTGGAAACACCATATATTTT
j_call: TRBJ1-3
v_call: TRBV5-5
d_call: TRBD1
clone_size: NA

cdr3_aa: CASTPREQDTQYF
cdr3_nt: TGTGCCAGCACTCCGCGGGAGCAAGATACGCAGTATTTT
j_call: TRBJ2-3
v_call: TRBV5-4
d_call: TRBD2
clone_size: NA

cdr3_aa: CASSPGTSGRIRQFF
cdr3_nt: TGTGCCAGTAGTCCAGGGACTAGCGGGAGGATTAGGCAGTTCTTC
j_call: TRBJ2-1
v_call: TRBV19
d_call: TRBD2
clone_size: NA

cdr3_aa: CASLGGGLHEQFF
cdr3_nt: TGTGCCAGTTTGGGGGGAGGTCTGCATGAGCAGTTCTTC
j_call: TRBJ2-1
v_call: TRBV19
d_call: NA
clone_size: few

cdr3_aa: CASSQRKENYGYTF
cdr3_nt: TGTGCCAGCAGCCAACGGAAGGAGAACTATGGCTACACCTTC
j_call: TRBJ1-2
v_call: TRBV4-2
d_call: NA
clone_size: once

cdr3_aa: CASSLVAGEQFF
cdr3_nt: TGCGCCAGCAGCTTGGTAGCGGGTGAGCAGTTCTTC
j_call: TRBJ2-1
v_call: TRBV5-1
d_call: TRBD2
clone_size: NA